At least ten counts were recorded for the clone carrying this T cell receptor (beta chain). Its cognate antigen is unknown. The data were obtained in a study of regulatory T cells in long-lasting Graves disease. About the study: The study enrolled newly diagnosed Graves' patients on antithyroid drugs under 3 months. Points from the study as a whole: Favored gene segments in persistent disease were TRBV28, TRBJ1-2 and TRBJ2-5. Newly diagnosed Graves' patients exceeded persistent ones in TCR diversity.

Documented time point: newly diagnosed GD, antithyroid drugs for less than 3 months. PBMC RNA served as the TCR library source. Arm-PCR of CDR3 regions and iRepertoire HTBI primers were used to build TCR beta libraries. TCRdb reprocessed the multiplex PCR reads with MiXCR, giving one entry per CDR3 protein. Here the sample spans 250,000 to 400,000 distinct CDR3 sequences, more than 15% being singletons. CDR1 is MGHRA and CDR2 is YSYEKL in the germline V gene. The CDR3 runs 15 residues. V lost 0 bases, J lost 5 bases, and 11 bases lay in between. The V call is TRBV4-1, the J call TRBJ2-1; D may correspond to TRBD1 or TRBD2 (5 bases each). Source: peripheral blood mononuclear cells (PBMCs), taken at new diagnosis, from a patient treated with antithyroid drugs. The clonotype originates from a female donor with Graves disease. Written as DNA, the CDR3 is TGCGCCAGCAGCCAAGATCTCGGGACCCACAATGAGCAGTTCTTC. Its translation: CASSQDLGTHNEQFF.